Listed here are 30 T cell receptor beta chains from one sample, sequenced in a study of cytomegalovirus exposure and HLA in healthy donors (dated by TCRdb to about 2017). The method behind the library was the immunoSEQ multiplex PCR assay. The multiplex PCR relied on a mix of 60 forward primers for TCR Vbeta segments and 13 reverse primers for TCR Jbeta segments. Imported from immuneACCESS, the table was reduced by TCRdb to in-frame sequences with V and J called. These copies leave out some clones; in studies compared against another copy, an unresolved V gene accounts for under half, and the cause of the remainder is not known. The record for this sample contains 100,000 to 150,000 clones. Clones ranked in the top ten supply around 2.9% of the sample. The sequenced sample consisted of PBMCs. The receptor set was obtained from a man in his thirties or forties in good health and CMV-seronegative.

The rearrangement links TRBV30 to TRBJ1-1; D perhaps matches TRBD1 (6 bases). Trimming removed 5 bases from V and 5 bases from J, with 15 bases in between. Looked up from germline, CDR1 is GTSNPN and CDR2 is SVGIG (reference sequence). The CDR3 totals 13 residues. This chain's CDR3 is CAWVGGGRTEAFF. CDR3 nucleotides: TGTGCCTGGGTGGGCGGGGGGCGAACTGAAGCTTTCTTT. Complete variable domain (other parts from reference TRBV30 and TRBJ1-1): SQTIHQWPATLVQPVGSPLSLECTVEGTSNPNLYWYRQAAGRGLQLLFYSVGIGQISSEVPQNLSASRPQDRQFILSSKKLLLSDSGFYLCAWVGGGRTEAFFGQGTRLTVV.

The rearrangement joins TRBV6-1 to TRBJ2-5; no reliable D call. V lost 4 bases, J lost 2 bases, and 14 bases lay in between. This CDR3 spans 15 amino acids. CDR1 and CDR2 from the germline V gene are MNHNS and SASEGT. The chain's CDR3 is CASSVALNRQETQYF. CDR3 DNA: TGTGCCAGCAGTGTCGCACTGAACCGACAAGAGACCCAGTACTTC.

The chain uses TRBV2 and TRBJ1-1, with TRBD1 identical over 8 bases. Looked up from germline, CDR1 is SNHLY and CDR2 is FYNNEI. Losses at the gene ends were 7 bases for V and 0 bases for J; bases not matched to a gene: 13. There are 17 residues in the CDR3. The CDR3 here is CASNVYSGGQLNTEAFF. CDR3 DNA sequence: TGTGCCAGCAACGTTTATTCAGGGGGCCAACTGAACACTGAAGCTTTCTTT.

V and J are TRBV2 and TRBJ2-7, with 11 bases matching TRBD2. The trim removed 6 bases at V and 2 bases at J, leaving 3 bases unmatched. The germline V gene encodes CDR1 SNHLY and CDR2 FYNNEI. CDR3 length: 14 amino acids. As DNA, the CDR3 is TGTGCCAGCAGCGGGGGACTAGCGGCCTACGAGCAGTACTTC. This encodes CASSGGLAAYEQYF.

The chain couples TRBV11-2 to TRBJ2-1, with 10 bases aligning to TRBD2. J gave up 9 bases and V 7 bases, and 9 bases lay outside the gene matches. The CDR3 contains 14 residues. Per germline, CDR1 SGHAT and CDR2 FQNNGV. The CDR3 here is CASTIAGGHGEQFF. The CDR3 DNA follows: TGTGCCAGCACCATAGCGGGAGGCCATGGTGAGCAGTTCTTC.

The V gene is TRBV27, the J gene TRBJ2-1, with 7 bases matching TRBD2. The V gene end was trimmed by 4 bases and the J gene end by 4 bases; junction bases not matched to a gene: 4. Germline CDR1 is MNHEY and CDR2 is SMNVEV (reference sequence). The CDR3 spans 14 residues. CDR3 bases: TGTGCCAGCAGTTCCCTAGCGGAGTACAATGAGCAGTTCTTC. It is translated as CASSSLAEYNEQFF.

Concerning this clone itself: The identical CDR3 is also encoded by other nucleotide sequences in the sample. The V call is TRBV5-1, the J call TRBJ2-7; D is unresolved. The V end was cut by 2 bases, the J end by 3 bases, with 9 bases between. Germline V gives CDR1 SGHRS, CDR2 YFSETQ. This CDR3 comprises 13 residues. CDR3 bases: TGCGCCAGCAGCTTAGAGAGCATCTACGAGCAGTACTTC. The encoded protein is CASSLESIYEQYF.

J is TRBJ2-2 and V is TRBV30; 9 bases match TRBD1. The CDR3 covers 13 residues. Germline CDR1 and CDR2: GTSNPN and SVGIG (reference sequence). Trimming removed 5 bases from V and 14 bases from J; junction bases left unmatched: 12. The CDR3 loop reads CAWGHRGRGQLFF. The CDR3, as DNA: TGTGCCTGGGGACACAGGGGGCGGGGGCAACTGTTTTTT.

The gene calls are TRBV5-6 and TRBJ2-7, with D possibly being TRBD2 (6 bases). V lost 6 bases and J 0 bases, leaving 19 bases between the germline ends. Looked up from germline, CDR1 is SGHDT and CDR2 is YYEEEE. There are 16 residues in the CDR3. CDR3 residues: CASTRPGVAASYEQYF. The CDR3 bases are TGTGCCAGCACCCGACCCGGAGTAGCGGCCTCCTACGAGCAGTACTTC.

The rearrangement uses TRBV30 and TRBJ2-1; D gene unclear. Germline CDR1 is GTSNPN and CDR2 is SVGIG (reference sequence). With 2 bases removed from V and 6 bases from J, the gap between germline ends came to 8 bases. The CDR3 contains 12 residues. CDR3 protein: CAWSRQINEQFF. The CDR3 DNA reads as TGTGCCTGGAGTCGACAAATCAATGAGCAGTTCTTC.

The J gene is TRBJ1-1, the V gene TRBV2; D gene ambiguous. The CDR3 contains 14 residues. The V and J ends lost 5 bases and 4 bases respectively, with 14 bases between them. Germline V gene data show CDR1 as SNHLY and CDR2 as FYNNEI. CDR3 loop: CASSPGFLGTEAFF. The CDR3 nucleotides read TGTGCCAGCAGTCCCGGGTTCTTAGGCACTGAAGCTTTCTTT.

The chain carries TRBV30 and TRBJ2-7; D possibly corresponds to TRBD2 (6 bases). V lost 2 bases and J 6 bases, leaving 20 bases between the germline ends. Per germline, CDR1 GTSNPN and CDR2 SVGIG (reference sequence). CDR3 length: 15 amino acids. DNA of the CDR3: TGTGCCTGGAGTATGATGGAACGGGAGTCGGCCGAGCAGTACTTC. This encodes CAWSMMERESAEQYF.

The chain recombines TRBV2 with TRBJ2-7; perhaps TRBD2 as D (5 bases). CDR1 and CDR2 (germline): SNHLY, FYNNEI. This CDR3 has 13 amino acids. Trimming stripped 5 bases from V and 6 bases from J, with 14 bases between. CDR3 bases: TGTGCCAGCAGTAAAGGACTGACGCCCGAGCAGTACTTC. This sequence encodes CASSKGLTPEQYF. The full variable domain, its missing parts supplied by reference TRBV2 and TRBJ2-7, is EPEVTQTPSHQVTQMGQEVILRCVPISNHLYFYWYRQILGQKVEFLVSFYNNEISEKSEIFDDQFSVERPDGSNFTLKIRSTKLEDSAMYFCASSKGLTPEQYFGPGTRLTVT.

The V and J genes are TRBV4-3 and TRBJ2-5; D may be TRBD2 (5 bases). The end of the DNA aligns better with TRBJ2-7, so the J call may be wrong. Per the germline V gene, CDR1 is LGHNA and CDR2 is YSLEER. The CDR3 is 15 amino acids. CDR3 region: CASSQDSAATYEQYF. CDR3 sequence (DNA): TGCGCCAGCAGCCAAGATAGCGCAGCTACCTACGAGCAGTACTTC.

The chain employs TRBV2 and TRBJ2-7; 8 positions agree with TRBD1. Germline values: CDR1 SNHLY, CDR2 FYNNEI. Trimming at V came to 7 bases and at J to 1 base, leaving 3 bases not matched to a gene. The CDR3 is 13 amino acids. The CDR3 spells CASIQGVSYEQYF. The CDR3 nucleotides are TGTGCCAGCATACAGGGGGTATCCTACGAGCAGTACTTC. The whole variable domain, filled in from reference TRBV2 and TRBJ2-7, reads EPEVTQTPSHQVTQMGQEVILRCVPISNHLYFYWYRQILGQKVEFLVSFYNNEISEKSEIFDDQFSVERPDGSNFTLKIRSTKLEDSAMYFCASIQGVSYEQYFGPGTRLTVT.

The rearrangement joins TRBV5-1 to TRBJ2-7; 9 bases fit TRBD2. The CDR3 has 14 residues. CDR1 and CDR2 from the germline V gene are SGHRS and YFSETQ. Trimming at V came to 5 bases and at J to 1 base, leaving 4 bases not matched to a gene. The DNA for the CDR3 is TGCGCCAGCAGTCCGACTAGCGGTTCCTACGAGCAGTACTTC. It encodes CASSPTSGSYEQYF.

V is TRBV21-1 and J is TRBJ2-4; TRBD1, the table's D call, was not compared with the DNA. TRBV21-1 is classified as a pseudogene. The length of the CDR3 is 13 residues. CDR3 amino acids: CASSRFSTGDQYF. The CDR3 bases are TGTGCCAGTAGTCGTTTTTCCACAGGGGATCAGTACTTC.

J is TRBJ2-3 and V is TRBV9, with D possibly being TRBD2 (5 bases). The V end was cut by 4 bases, the J end by 0 bases, with 18 bases between. Germline V gene data show CDR1 as SGDLS and CDR2 as YYNGEE. This CDR3 is built from 17 residues. The CDR3 DNA reads as TGTGCCAGCAGCCTCGAATCCTCGACGGGAAGCACAGATACGCAGTATTTT. Protein product: CASSLESSTGSTDTQYF.

The chain combines TRBV28 with TRBJ1-2; 9 nucleotides line up with TRBD1. CDR1 MDHEN and CDR2 SYDVKM come from the germline V gene. This CDR3 comprises 14 residues. With V trimmed by 6 bases and J by 8 bases, 10 bases remained unmatched. CDR3 region: CASRPGQGFRGYTF. The CDR3 bases are TGTGCCAGCAGACCGGGACAGGGCTTTAGAGGCTACACCTTC.

The CDR3, as DNA: TGTGCCAGCAGCCAATTCACTAGCGGGAGTCTAAATGAGCAGTACTTC. This encodes CASSQFTSGSLNEQYF. The chain carries TRBV7-2 and TRBJ2-7; TRBD2 agrees at 11 bases. From germline, CDR1 is SGHTA and CDR2 FQGNSA. The CDR3 runs 16 residues. The J segment lost 7 bases and the V segment lost 5 bases, leaving 13 bases of the junction unmatched. The complete variable domain, with remaining parts taken from reference TRBV7-2 and TRBJ2-7, reads GAGVSQSPSNKVTEKGKDVELRCDPISGHTALYWYRQSLGQGLEFLIYFQGNSAPDKSGLPSDRFSAERTGGSVSTLTIQRTQQEDSAVYLCASSQFTSGSLNEQYFGPGTRLTVT.

This chain links TRBV7-9 with TRBJ1-4; the D is unclear. The CDR3 is made up of 13 amino acids. The V gene lost 11 bases and the J gene lost 3 bases, with 13 bases spanning the gap. The germline V gene encodes CDR1 SEHNR and CDR2 FQNEAQ (reference sequence). CDR3 sequence reads: CAVGPSPNEKLFF. CDR3 nucleotides: TGTGCCGTGGGCCCCTCCCCTAATGAAAAACTGTTTTTT. The variable domain in full, completed from reference TRBV7-9 and TRBJ1-4, reads DTGVSQNPRHKITKRGQNVTFRCDPISEHNRLYWYRQTLGQGPEFLTYFQNEAQLEKSRLLSDRFSAERPKGSFSTLEIQRTEQGDSAMYLCAVGPSPNEKLFFGSGTQLSVL.

The chain joins TRBV15 to TRBJ2-3, with D perhaps TRBD2 (6 bases). The CDR3 covers 16 residues. Trimming stripped 7 bases from V and 0 bases from J, with 17 bases between. Germline CDR1 and CDR2: LNHNV and YYDKDF (reference sequence). CDR3 in DNA: TGTGCCACCACCCCGGGGGACGGCGGGAGCACAGATACGCAGTATTTT. It codes for CATTPGDGGSTDTQYF. Full variable domain (remainder filled in from reference TRBV15 and TRBJ2-3): DAMVIQNPRYQVTQFGKPVTLSCSQTLNHNVMYWYQQKSSQAPKLLFHYYDKDFNNEADTPDNFQSRRPNTSFCFLDIRSPGLGDTAMYLCATTPGDGGSTDTQYFGPGTRLTVL.

The chain links TRBV27 to TRBJ2-1, with D possibly being TRBD1 (6 bases). There are 16 residues in the CDR3. Germline assignment: CDR1 MNHEY and CDR2 SMNVEV (reference sequence). The V end lost 4 bases, the J end lost 0 bases, and 13 bases lay between the germline ends. CDR3: CASSSNGQSSYNEQFF. The CDR3 DNA is TGTGCCAGCAGTTCCAATGGACAGAGCTCCTACAATGAGCAGTTCTTC.

CDR3 sequence (DNA): TGTGCCAGCAGTGACGTGGGGAGCTCCTACAATGAGCAGTTCTTC. Translated: CASSDVGSSYNEQFF. The genes are TRBV2 and TRBJ2-1; TRBD2 is a possible D gene (5 bases). The length of the CDR3 is 15 residues. Trimming removed 3 bases at V and 0 bases at J, with 9 bases between. The germline gives CDR1 SNHLY, CDR2 FYNNEI.

The chain joins TRBV5-1 to TRBJ2-7; D gene ambiguous. CDR3 length equals 14 residues. The germline CDR1 and CDR2 sequences are SGHRS and YFSETQ. Trimming cost V 5 bases and J 2 bases, with 14 bases left between them. CDR3 loop: CASRIATSPYEQYF. Here the CDR3 DNA reads TGCGCCAGCAGGATCGCGACTTCGCCCTACGAGCAGTACTTC.

The chain is built from TRBV20-1 and TRBJ1-4, with TRBD1 identical over 7 bases. The germline CDR1 and CDR2 sequences are DFQATT and SNEGSKA (reference sequence). V trimming: 5 bases; J trimming: 12 bases; junction bases outside the gene matches: 6. The CDR3 length is 11 residues. Here the CDR3 reads CSARLDRELFF. CDR3 coding DNA: TGCAGTGCTCGATTAGACAGGGAACTGTTTTTT.

The rearrangement uses TRBV5-1 and TRBJ2-2; weak D call: TRBD2 (5 bases). Trimming shortened V by 4 bases and J by 2 bases, and 15 bases separated the two germline ends. CDR1 is SGHRS, CDR2 YFSETQ, per germline. The CDR3 is 16 residues long. The CDR3 DNA follows: TGCGCCAGCAGCCTACAGAGCGGAGTCAACACCGGGGAGCTGTTTTTT. Its translation is CASSLQSGVNTGELFF.

The CDR3 nucleotides read TGTGCCAGCAGCGTGCAGGGGGCTAATGAAAAACTGTTTTTT. Translation gives CASSVQGANEKLFF. The chain has TRBV7-9 and TRBJ1-4; TRBD1 matches 7 bases. J was trimmed by 3 bases and V by 5 bases; bases with no gene match: 3. The CDR3 is 14 residues long. Germline lookup yields CDR1 SEHNR and CDR2 FQNEAQ (reference sequence).

The CDR3 loop reads CASSLTVSYEQYF. CDR3 coding DNA: TGTGCCAGCAGTTTGACAGTCTCCTACGAGCAGTACTTC. The rearrangement uses TRBV2 and TRBJ2-7, with a tentative D call TRBD1 (5 bases). The ends were cut back, 5 bases at V and 0 bases at J, with 8 bases in the middle. Germline-derived CDR1 and CDR2 are SNHLY and FYNNEI. The CDR3 length is 13 residues.

The genes are TRBV5-6 and TRBJ2-1; perhaps TRBD1 as D (6 bases). In germline, CDR1 is SGHDT, CDR2 YYEEEE. CDR3 length: 15 residues. In DNA, the CDR3 is TGTGCAGGGTCAACAGGGTCCTTTCCCTACAATGAGCAGTTCTTC. It yields the protein CAGSTGSFPYNEQFF.